This T cell receptor (beta chain) was sequenced for a study of PD-1 and CTLA-4 blockade in melanoma. TCRdb's table, derived via immunoSEQ multiplex PCR, lists solely in-frame clones and lacks some. Of some 15,000 clones in the sample, over 60% were seen once. The CDR3 has 13 residues. Trimming pared 0 bases from V and 5 bases from J, leaving 8 bases between. CDR1 is MNHEY, CDR2 SVGAGI, per germline. This specimen was CD8+ T cells from peripheral blood, taken before anti-PD-1 treatment. This sequence joins TRBV6-5 and TRBJ2-7; D possibly corresponds to TRBD2 (5 bases). The receptor's source is a human donor with melanoma. The CDR3 is CASSYSPGNEQYF. The DNA for the CDR3 is TGTGCCAGCAGTTACTCCCCCGGGAACGAGCAGTACTTC.